Listed below are T cell receptor beta chains from one sample, sequenced in a study of beta chain features in type 1 diabetes. Generated by immunoSEQ multiplex PCR, the TCRdb table keeps only in-frame clones and is missing some. The sample holds 150,000 to 200,000 clones, almost 65% seen once. The specimen sequenced was naive CD4+ T cells from blood. The receptors were sampled from a man younger than 45 with type 1 diabetes. Each CDR3 is given with its conserved first and last residue. The order of the fields is V gene, clone size, D gene, J gene, CDR3 protein, CDR3 DNA. D genes are given only for firm matches. Size is stated for part of the rows, as once, few or many counts, or as a class when the clone is expanded.

>TRBV10-3|-|-|TRBJ2-7
CATSARAREQYF
TGTGCCACTTCGGCCAGGGCTCGGGAGCAGTACTTC
>TRBV27|-|-|TRBJ2-7
CASSFNPGSSYEQYF
TGTGCCAGCAGTTTCAACCCAGGGAGCTCCTACGAGCAGTACTTC
>TRBV9|once|-|TRBJ1-1
CASSSQGTLGTEAFF
TGTGCCAGCAGTTCACAGGGTACTCTAGGCACTGAAGCTTTCTTT
>TRBV13|once|-|TRBJ1-2
CASSLDPPNWTF
TGTGCCAGCAGCTTAGACCCGCCGAACTGGACCTTC
>TRBV29-1|-|-|TRBJ2-3
CSVDITDTQYF
TGCAGCGTGGACATAACAGATACGCAGTATTTT
>TRBV7-9|-|-|TRBJ2-7
CASRTGPSYEQYF
TGTGCCAGCAGAACAGGGCCCTCCTACGAGCAGTACTTC
>TRBV30|-|-|TRBJ1-4
CAWSAKRGLREKLFF
TGTGCCTGGAGTGCGAAGAGGGGGTTACGGGAAAAACTGTTTTTT
>TRBV20-1|once|-|TRBJ2-1
CSGLGNNEQFF
TGCAGTGGGCTTGGAAACAATGAGCAGTTCTTC
>TRBV29-1|-|-|TRBJ2-1
CSANYNEQFF
TGCAGCGCGAATTACAATGAGCAGTTCTTC
>TRBV29-1|few|TRBD2|TRBJ2-5
CSAAGRGGGAETQYF
TGCAGCGCGGCGGGGCGCGGCGGGGGGGCTGAGACCCAGTACTTC
>TRBV7-2|-|TRBD1|TRBJ2-3
CASSLGQGGTDTQYF
TGTGCCAGCAGCTTAGGACAGGGGGGGACAGATACGCAGTATTTT
>TRBV6-5|-|TRBD2|TRBJ2-1
CASSPISGGRNEQFF
TGTGCCAGCAGTCCCATTAGCGGGGGCCGCAATGAGCAGTTCTTC
>TRBV4-3|once|TRBD1|TRBJ2-2
CASSQDTTGDNTGELFF
TGCGCCAGCAGCCAAGATACAACAGGGGACAACACCGGGGAGCTGTTTTTT
>TRBV30|-|TRBD2|TRBJ2-3
CAWSRGGEGDTQYF
TGTGCCTGGAGCCGGGGGGGTGAGGGAGATACGCAGTATTTT
>TRBV29-1|-|-|TRBJ2-3
CSVVWGSTDTQYF
TGCAGCGTTGTCTGGGGAAGCACAGATACGCAGTATTTT
>TRBV30|-|TRBD1|TRBJ2-7
CAWSGSTGAYEQYF
TGTGCCTGGAGTGGATCGACAGGGGCTTACGAGCAGTACTTC
>TRBV11-2|once|TRBD1|TRBJ2-5
CASVLTGAETQYF
TGTGCCAGCGTTCTAACAGGGGCAGAGACCCAGTACTTC